The 17 T cell receptor beta chains given below trace back to one sample, sequenced in a study of T cells in narcolepsy. The method was immunoSEQ multiplex PCR; TCRdb's version includes in-frame clones alone and lacks a portion of them. The sample records about 10,000 clones, 65% to 80% being singletons. The material sequenced was CD45RA- memory CD8+ T cells from PBMCs. These receptors came from a human donor with narcolepsy.

CDR3 sequence reads: CASTETGRGTEAFF. The CDR3 nucleotides are TGTGCCAGCACCGAGACCGGGCGCGGGACTGAAGCTTTCTTT. The chain carries TRBV28 and TRBJ1-1; D call uncertain. Germline assignment: CDR1 MDHEN and CDR2 SYDVKM. CDR3 size: 14 residues. The V gene lost 7 bases and the J gene lost 5 bases, with 17 bases spanning the gap. The full variable domain, in which reference TRBV28 and TRBJ1-1 provide the parts outside the CDR3, is DVKVTQSSRYLVKRTGEKVFLECVQDMDHENMFWYRQDPGLGLRLIYFSYDVKMKEKGDIPEGYSVSREKKERFSLILESASTNQTSMYLCASTETGRGTEAFFGQGTRLTVV.

The chain is built from TRBV2 and TRBJ1-2; TRBD1 matches 7 bases. The CDR3 extends over 14 amino acids. Germline loops: CDR1 SNHLY, CDR2 FYNNEI. V gave up 0 bases and J gave up 7 bases; unmatched junction bases: 5. This CDR3 is CASSEATGRAGYTF. The CDR3 nucleotides are TGTGCCAGCAGTGAAGCGACAGGGAGGGCTGGCTACACCTTC.

This sequence joins TRBV6-4 and TRBJ2-1; tentative D call: TRBD1 (5 bases). The length of the CDR3 is 13 residues. Germline CDR1 MRHNA, CDR2 SNTAGT. The V end was cut by 3 bases, the J end by 9 bases, with 12 bases between. Here the CDR3 reads CASSEGGAGEQFF. The CDR3 DNA follows: TGTGCCAGCAGTGAGGGTGGGGCTGGTGAGCAGTTCTTC.

The chain employs TRBV4-3 and TRBJ2-1; 9 bases are a match to TRBD2. This CDR3 is built from 15 residues. V lost 1 base to trimming and J lost 4 bases; unmatched junction nucleotides: 2. Looked up from germline, CDR1 is LGHNA and CDR2 is YSLEER. The CDR3 spells CASSQASGEYNEQFF. CDR3 sequence (DNA): TGCGCCAGCAGCCAAGCTAGCGGGGAGTACAATGAGCAGTTCTTC.

The rearrangement uses TRBV6-6 and TRBJ2-3, with D perhaps matching TRBD1 or TRBD2 (5 bases each). From germline, CDR1 is MNHNY and CDR2 SVGAGI (reference sequence). V was pared by 2 bases and J by 6 bases, with 15 bases between. The CDR3 spans 15 residues. The CDR3 reads CASSYPGPDSDTQYF. In nucleotides, the CDR3 is TGTGCCAGCAGTTACCCGGGACCAGACTCGGATACGCAGTATTTT.

The chain combines TRBV4-1 with TRBJ1-5; tentative D call: TRBD1 (5 bases). There are 13 residues in the CDR3. From germline, CDR1 is MGHRA and CDR2 YSYEKL. V lost 0 bases, J lost 7 bases, and 7 bases lay in between. The DNA of the CDR3 is TGCGCCAGCAGCCAAGAGTGGGGGCAGCCCCAGCATTTT. As protein: CASSQEWGQPQHF.

V and J are TRBV5-8 and TRBJ2-6, with 10 bases matching TRBD1. Germline V lookup: CDR1 SGHTS, CDR2 YDEGEE. The CDR3 is made up of 18 amino acids. The J segment lost 4 bases and the V segment lost 4 bases, leaving 11 bases of the junction unmatched. The CDR3 DNA reads TGTGCCAGCAGCCCGCGGGACAGGGGAATGACGGGGGCCAACGTCCTGACTTTC. The encoded protein is CASSPRDRGMTGANVLTF.

The chain links TRBV6-5 to TRBJ2-1, with D unclear. Germline CDR1 is MNHEY and CDR2 is SVGAGI. V shed 4 bases and J shed 8 bases, with 9 bases lying between them. CDR3 length equals 12 residues. CDR3 region: CASSSYLDEQFF. CDR3 nucleotides: TGTGCCAGCAGTTCTTATTTGGATGAGCAGTTCTTC.

V is TRBV15 and J is TRBJ2-7; 12 bases agree with TRBD2. V lost 4 bases to trimming and J lost 3 bases; unmatched junction nucleotides: 7. Germline values: CDR1 LNHNV, CDR2 YYDKDF (reference sequence). The CDR3 is 16 residues long. The CDR3 bases are TGTGCCACCAGCACAACTAGCGGGGGGAACTTCTACGAGCAGTACTTC. It specifies CATSTTSGGNFYEQYF.

Concerning this clone itself: A read error may produce the germline difference seen at one junction end. J is TRBJ1-1 and V is TRBV4-1, with D perhaps matching TRBD1 (6 bases). This CDR3 is 13 amino acids long. Germline V gives CDR1 MGHRA, CDR2 YSYEKL. This chain's CDR3 is CASSLQGAREAFF. The CDR3 bases are TGTGCCAGCAGCTTACAGGGTGCCCGGGAAGCTTTCTTT.

CDR3 DNA: TGTGCCAGCAGCCAGATCCTTTTTGGGGAAAAACTGTTTTTT. Its protein is CASSQILFGEKLFF. J is TRBJ1-4 and V is TRBV5-6; D is unclear. Trimming removed 4 bases from V and 8 bases from J, with 15 bases in between. The germline V gene encodes CDR1 SGHDT and CDR2 YYEEEE. This CDR3 spans 14 amino acids.

This clone was counted between two and nine times. The chain has TRBV6-4 and TRBJ2-1, with D possibly TRBD2 on 6 matching bases. Germline loops: CDR1 MRHNA, CDR2 SNTAGT. V lost 2 bases and J lost 6, with 14 bases in between. The CDR3 is 15 amino acids. CDR3 DNA: TGTGCCAGCAGTGACCAGAATAGCGGAGCCAATGAGCAGTTCTTC. The encoded protein is CASSDQNSGANEQFF.

J is TRBJ2-2 and V is TRBV4-3; the match to TRBD1 covers 11 bases. V was pared by 5 bases and J by 7 bases, with 6 bases of the junction left unmatched. CDR3 length: 15 residues. Germline V CDR1 and CDR2: LGHNA, YSLEER. The CDR3 DNA follows: TGCGCCAGCAGCTACGGACAGGGGGCGGTCGGGGAGCTGTTTTTT. Protein product: CASSYGQGAVGELFF.

The V call is TRBV5-1, the J call TRBJ2-7; 9 bases map to TRBD1. Germline values: CDR1 SGHRS, CDR2 YFSETQ. The CDR3 extends over 14 amino acids. The V segment lost 3 bases and the J segment 5 bases; nucleotides outside the gene matches: 6. The CDR3 region is CASSSGQGFNEQYF. The DNA of the CDR3 is TGCGCCAGCAGCTCGGGACAGGGATTCAACGAGCAGTACTTC.

This clone has a single count. Its ends do not fully match the called genes, so a read error is possible. This sequence joins TRBV11-2 and TRBJ2-1, with no clear D. Germline lookup yields CDR1 SGHAT and CDR2 FQNNGV. The CDR3 is made up of 12 amino acids. CDR3 amino acids: CASSLEVHEQLF. The CDR3 region has the DNA TGTGCCAGCAGCTTAGAGGTCCATGAGCAGCTCTTC.

The rearrangement links TRBV7-8 to TRBJ2-1; no definite D call. The germline CDR1 and CDR2 sequences are SGHVS and FQNEAQ. The CDR3 is made up of 16 amino acids. The ends were cut back, 1 base at V and 6 bases at J, with 16 bases in the middle. CDR3 DNA: TGTGCCAGCAGCTTAGTGGCGGTGTATGCTATCAATGAGCAGTTCTTC. This encodes CASSLVAVYAINEQFF.

This clone turned up a few times. The rearrangement joins TRBV7-9 to TRBJ2-2, with no clear D. Trimming stripped 1 base from V and 3 bases from J, with 9 bases between. Germline lookup yields CDR1 SEHNR and CDR2 FQNEAQ (reference sequence). The length of the CDR3 is 15 residues. CDR3 region: CASSLDSGHTGELFF. For the CDR3, the DNA is TGTGCCAGCAGCTTAGATTCCGGGCACACCGGGGAGCTGTTTTTT.